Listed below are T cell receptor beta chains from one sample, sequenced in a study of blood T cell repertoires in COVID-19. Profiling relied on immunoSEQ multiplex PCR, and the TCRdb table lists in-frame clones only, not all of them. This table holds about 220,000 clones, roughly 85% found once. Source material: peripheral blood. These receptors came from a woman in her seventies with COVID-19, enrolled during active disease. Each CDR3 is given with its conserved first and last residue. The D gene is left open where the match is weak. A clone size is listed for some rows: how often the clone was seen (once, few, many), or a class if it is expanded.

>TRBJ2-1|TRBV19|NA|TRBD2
TGTGCCAGTAGTATACTTAGCGGGGGGCGCTACAATGAGCAGTTCTTC
CASSILSGGRYNEQFF
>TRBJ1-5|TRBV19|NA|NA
TGTGCCAGTAGCACCCGAAGGGGGGAGGGTCAGCCCCAGCATTTT
CASSTRRGEGQPQHF
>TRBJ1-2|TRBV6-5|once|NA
TGTGCCGCCGAAACACCCAACTATGGCTACACCTTC
CAAETPNYGYTF
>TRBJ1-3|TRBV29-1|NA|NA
TGCAGCGTTGAGGAGGGGAGCTCTGGAAACACCATATATTTT
CSVEEGSSGNTIYF
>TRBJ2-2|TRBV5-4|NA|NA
TGTGCCAGCAGCTTGGGTGAGGCCGGGGAGCTGTTTTTT
CASSLGEAGELFF
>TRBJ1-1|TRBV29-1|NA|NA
TGCAGCGTTGAAGATGGGGGCAGGAGCACTGAAGCTTTCTTT
CSVEDGGRSTEAFF
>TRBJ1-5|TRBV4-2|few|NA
TGTGCCAGCAGCCAAGTTTTAGGAGACAATCAGCCCCAGCATTTT
CASSQVLGDNQPQHF
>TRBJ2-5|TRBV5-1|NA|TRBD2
TGCGCCAGCAGCTTATCCGGGACTAGCGGGGAGACCCAGTACTTC
CASSLSGTSGETQYF
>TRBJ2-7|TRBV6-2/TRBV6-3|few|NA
TGTGCCAGCAGCGGTATGCGGGTAAAAATTCTTTCCTACGAGCAGTACTTC
CASSGMRVKILSYEQYF
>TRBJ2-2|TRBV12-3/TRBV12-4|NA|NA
TGTGCCAGCAGTCCAGGGAACACCGGGGAGCTGTTTTTT
CASSPGNTGELFF
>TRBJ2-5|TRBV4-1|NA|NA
TGCGCCAGCAGCCAAGATCCCGGGGAAAGAAGAGATACCCAGTACTTC
CASSQDPGERRDTQYF
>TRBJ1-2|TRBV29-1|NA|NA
TGCAGCGTTTGGGGAAGGGGCGGATCTGGCTACACCTTC
CSVWGRGGSGYTF
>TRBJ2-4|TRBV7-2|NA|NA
TGTGCCAGCAGCTTTTCCGGGACAGCGGGAAACATTCAGTACTTC
CASSFSGTAGNIQYF
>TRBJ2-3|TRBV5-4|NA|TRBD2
TGTGCCAGCAGTTCCGGGACTAGCGGGATAGCAGATACGCAGTATTTT
CASSSGTSGIADTQYF
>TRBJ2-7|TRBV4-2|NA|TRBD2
TGTGCCAGCAGCTCAGAAGGGACTAGCGGGGAACCCTACGAGCAGTACTTC
CASSSEGTSGEPYEQYF
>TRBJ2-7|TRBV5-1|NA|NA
TGCGCCAGCAGCTTTGAGCCGAGCTCCTACGAGCAGTACTTC
CASSFEPSSYEQYF
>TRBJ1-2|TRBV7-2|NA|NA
TGTGCCAGCAGCTTGACCGACAGGATCTATGGCTACACCTTC
CASSLTDRIYGYTF
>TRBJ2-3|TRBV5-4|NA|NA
TGTGCCAGCAGCTTCGAGGGGGGGGCCCCCACAGATACGCAGTATTTT
CASSFEGGAPTDTQYF
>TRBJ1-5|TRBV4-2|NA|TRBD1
TGTGCCAGCAGGAGGGACAGGGAGGTAAATCAGCCCCAGCATTTT
CASRRDREVNQPQHF
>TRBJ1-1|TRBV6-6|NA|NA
TGTGCCAGCAGTTACCAGGGGACCGGTTTCAACACTGAAGCTTTCTTT
CASSYQGTGFNTEAFF
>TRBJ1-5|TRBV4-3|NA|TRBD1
TGCGCCAGCAGCCAAGGGGACAGTAGGGGCTATAGCAATCAGCCCCAGCATTTT
CASSQGDSRGYSNQPQHF
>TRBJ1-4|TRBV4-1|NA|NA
TGCGCCAGCAGCCAGGCCCCTAATGAAAAACTGTTTTTT
CASSQAPNEKLFF
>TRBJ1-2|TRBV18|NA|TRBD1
TGTGCCAGCTCACTATCAACAGGGGGCAATGGCTACACCTTC
CASSLSTGGNGYTF
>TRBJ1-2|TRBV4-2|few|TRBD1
TGTGCCAGCAGCCGGGATAGGACAGGATATGGCTACACCTTC
CASSRDRTGYGYTF
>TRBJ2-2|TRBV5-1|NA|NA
TGCGCCAGCAGCGCGACAGTTCAGGAGAACACCGGGGAGCTGTTTTTT
CASSATVQENTGELFF
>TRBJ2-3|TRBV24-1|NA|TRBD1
TGTGCCACCAGTGATTTGTGGGGGACAGGCACAGATACGCAGTATTTT
CATSDLWGTGTDTQYF
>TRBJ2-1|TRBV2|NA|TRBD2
TGTGCCAGCAGTGAACAAGGCGGGGGCTACAATGAGCAGTTCTTC
CASSEQGGGYNEQFF
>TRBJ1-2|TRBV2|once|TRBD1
TGTGCCAGCAGTACACAGGGGGCGGGGGTTGGCTACACCTTC
CASSTQGAGVGYTF
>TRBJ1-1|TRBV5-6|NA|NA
TGTGCCAGCAGCTTGGACAGGAGCCTAGCTTTCTTT
CASSLDRSLAFF
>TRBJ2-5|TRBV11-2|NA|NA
TGTGCCAGCAGCTTAGGCCTAAATGGAGAGACCCAGTACTTC
CASSLGLNGETQYF
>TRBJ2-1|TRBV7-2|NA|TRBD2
TGTGCCAGCAGCTTAAGGGGACTAGCGGGAGGGGGGCGTAATGAGCAGTTCTTC
CASSLRGLAGGGRNEQFF
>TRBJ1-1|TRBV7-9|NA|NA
TGTGCCAGCAGCCCCTCTTACAGTTCGGTGAACACTGAAGCTTTCTTT
CASSPSYSSVNTEAFF
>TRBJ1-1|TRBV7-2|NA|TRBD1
TGTGCCAGCAGCCGTATCAGGGGGCTGGACACTGAAGCTTTCTTT
CASSRIRGLDTEAFF
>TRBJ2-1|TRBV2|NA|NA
TGTGCCAGCACCAACAGGGAGTACAATGAGCAGTTCTTC
CASTNREYNEQFF
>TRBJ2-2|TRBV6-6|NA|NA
TGTGCCAGCCTCCTTGGATTAGGGGACACCGGGGAGCTGTTTTTT
CASLLGLGDTGELFF
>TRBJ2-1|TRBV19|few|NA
TGTGCCAGTAGTATCCCTCTCTTTCGCGGGCCTTACAATGAGCAGTTCTTC
CASSIPLFRGPYNEQFF
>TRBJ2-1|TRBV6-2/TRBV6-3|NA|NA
TGTGCCAGCAGCCCTAGCGTCCCTTCTGATGAGCAGTTCTTC
CASSPSVPSDEQFF
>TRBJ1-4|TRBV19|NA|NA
TGTGCCAGTAGCCGGGTTACAGGGCGGACTAATGAAAAACTGTTTTTT
CASSRVTGRTNEKLFF
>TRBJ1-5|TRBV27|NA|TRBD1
TGTGCCAGCAGTCCCCGACGGGACAGGGTCAAAAATCAGCCCCAGCATTTT
CASSPRRDRVKNQPQHF
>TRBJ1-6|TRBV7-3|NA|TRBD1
TGTGCCAGCAGCTCGACAGGGAACAATTCACCCCTCCACTTT
CASSSTGNNSPLHF
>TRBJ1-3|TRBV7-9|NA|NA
TGTGCCAGCAGCTTAGGGGCAGTTGGAAACACCATATATTTT
CASSLGAVGNTIYF
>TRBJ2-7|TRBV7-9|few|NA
TGTGCCAGCAGCATGACTAGTTCCGAGCAGTACTTC
CASSMTSSEQYF
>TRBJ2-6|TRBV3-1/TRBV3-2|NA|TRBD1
TGTGCCAGCAGCCTTCATCAGACAGGGGGCTCTGGGGCCAACGTCCTGACTTTC
CASSLHQTGGSGANVLTF
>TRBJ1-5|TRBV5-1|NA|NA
TGCGCCAGCAGCCAGGATTCGGGCAATCAGCCCCAGCATTTT
CASSQDSGNQPQHF
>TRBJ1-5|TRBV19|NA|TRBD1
TGTGCCAGTAGTATTCGTACAGGGGAACAGCCCCAGCATTTT
CASSIRTGEQPQHF
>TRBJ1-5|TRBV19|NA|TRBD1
TGTGCCAGTAGGAGGACAGGAGATAGCAATCAGCCCCAGCATTTT
CASRRTGDSNQPQHF
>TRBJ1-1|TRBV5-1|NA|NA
TGCGCCAGCAGCGGGACACCTTCGAACACTGAAGCTTTCTTT
CASSGTPSNTEAFF
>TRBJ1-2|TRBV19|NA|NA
TGTGCCAGTAGTATCAGGGATGGCTACACCTTC
CASSIRDGYTF
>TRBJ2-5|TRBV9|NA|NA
TGTGCCAGCAGCGTAGGAATCGCTCAGAAAGAGACCCAGTACTTC
CASSVGIAQKETQYF
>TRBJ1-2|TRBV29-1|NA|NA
TGCAGCGTTGCCGAGGTTCTCTATGGCTACACCTTC
CSVAEVLYGYTF
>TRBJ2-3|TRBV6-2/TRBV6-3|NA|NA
TGTGCCAGCAGTTATAGGCCGGGGATGGATACGCAGTATTTT
CASSYRPGMDTQYF
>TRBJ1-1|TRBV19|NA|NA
TGTGCCAGTAGTATGCACGGGGACACTGAAGCTTTCTTT
CASSMHGDTEAFF